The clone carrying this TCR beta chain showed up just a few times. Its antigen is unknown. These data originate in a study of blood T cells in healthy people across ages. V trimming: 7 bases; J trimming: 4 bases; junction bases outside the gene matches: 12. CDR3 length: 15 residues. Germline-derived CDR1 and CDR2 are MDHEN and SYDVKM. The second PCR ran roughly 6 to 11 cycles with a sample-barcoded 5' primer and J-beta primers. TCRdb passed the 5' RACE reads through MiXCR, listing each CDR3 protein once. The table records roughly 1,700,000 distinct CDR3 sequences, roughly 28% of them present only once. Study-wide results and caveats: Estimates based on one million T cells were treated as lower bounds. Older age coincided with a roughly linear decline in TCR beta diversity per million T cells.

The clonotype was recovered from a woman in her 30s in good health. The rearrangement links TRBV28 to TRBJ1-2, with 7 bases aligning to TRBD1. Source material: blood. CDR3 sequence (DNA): TGTGCCAGCACCCACCGACAGGGAGTATTCTATGGCTACACCTTC. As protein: CASTHRQGVFYGYTF.